This passage covers 13 T cell receptor beta chains from one sample sequenced in a study of blood T cell repertoires in COVID-19. The assay was immunoSEQ multiplex PCR, and TCRdb's table has in-frame clones only and misses some. The table lists 130,000 to 150,000 clones, roughly 84% of them singletons. The sequencing sample was made of peripheral blood. All receptors derive from a man aged 55 to 69 with active or convalescent COVID-19.

The chain is built from TRBV7-9 and TRBJ1-6, with 10 bases lining up with TRBD1. The J segment lost 10 bases and the V segment lost 5 bases, leaving 5 bases of the junction unmatched. The CDR3 is 14 amino acids. The germline gives CDR1 SEHNR, CDR2 FQNEAQ (reference sequence). CDR3 in amino acids: CASSPDRGLSPLHF. CDR3 sequence (DNA): TGTGCCAGCAGCCCGGACAGGGGGTTGTCACCCCTCCACTTT.

CDR3 DNA sequence: TGCGCCAGCAGTTACCGGGACAGGGGGCCGGATTCACCCCTCCACTTT. It yields the protein CASSYRDRGPDSPLHF. The chain has TRBV23-1 and TRBJ1-6; 12 bases map to TRBD1. TRBV23-1 is annotated as an ORF whose role is uncertain. V lost 5 bases, J lost 8 bases, and 7 bases stayed unmatched. This CDR3 region has 16 residues.

Written as DNA, the CDR3 is TGTGCCACCAGTGATCCCTCCTCTCGAGGCACTGAAGCTTTCTTT. Residues: CATSDPSSRGTEAFF. V usage is TRBV24-1 and J usage is TRBJ1-1; D call uncertain. Germline V gene lookup returns CDR1 KGHDR and CDR2 SFDVKD. This CDR3 contains 15 residues. Trimming cost V 3 bases and J 4 bases, with 14 bases left between them.

This chain joins TRBV19 and TRBJ2-1; 8 bases map to TRBD2. Germline CDR1 is LNHDA and CDR2 is SQIVND (reference sequence). Trimming at V came to 3 bases and at J to 0 bases, leaving 16 bases not matched to a gene. The CDR3 is 20 residues long. CDR3 sequence: CASSIGLAGGGTSSYNEQFF. CDR3 nucleotides: TGTGCCAGTAGTATCGGTCTCGCGGGAGGTGGGACGAGCTCCTACAATGAGCAGTTCTTC.

V gene TRBV11-2 combines with J gene TRBJ2-3; D might be TRBD2 (5 bases). The CDR3 contains 17 residues. The ends were cut back, 3 bases at V and 2 bases at J, with 18 bases in the middle. Looked up from germline, CDR1 is SGHAT and CDR2 is FQNNGV. The chain's CDR3 is CASSLGYPGSFTDTQYF. CDR3 sequence (DNA): TGTGCCAGCAGCTTGGGGTATCCGGGGTCCTTCACAGATACGCAGTATTTT.

This clone was seen only a few times. V and J are TRBV9 and TRBJ1-6; 8 bases map to TRBD1. Per the germline V gene, CDR1 is SGDLS and CDR2 is YYNGEE. V lost 0 bases and J lost 6; bases outside the gene matches: 2. The CDR3 spans 15 residues. The CDR3 is CASSVGDRGNSPLHF. The CDR3 DNA follows: TGTGCCAGCAGCGTAGGTGACAGGGGTAATTCACCCCTCCACTTT.

The chain combines TRBV3-1 (or the pseudogene TRBV3-2) with TRBJ2-7, with D perhaps TRBD2 (6 bases). From germline, CDR1 is LGHDT and CDR2 YNNKEL (reference sequence). V dropped 5 bases and J dropped 6 bases, with 26 bases sitting between them. The CDR3 totals 17 residues. The CDR3 loop is CASSGDGNRWGVAEQYV. DNA for the CDR3: TGTGCCAGCAGCGGGGACGGTAACAGGTGGGGGGTAGCCGAGCAGTACGTC.

The CDR3 region has the DNA TGTGCCAGCAGCGCGAGGGTAGCGGGAGGAGCCAATGAGCAGTTCTTC. As protein: CASSARVAGGANEQFF. The V and J genes are TRBV9 and TRBJ2-1; 10 bases line up with TRBD2. Germline CDR1 reads SGDLS; CDR2 reads YYNGEE. The CDR3 spans 16 residues. V lost 3 bases to trimming and J lost 6 bases; unmatched junction nucleotides: 9.

The chain couples TRBV6-6 to TRBJ2-7; 7 bases fit TRBD2. This CDR3 region has 12 residues. Looked up from germline, CDR1 is MNHNY and CDR2 is SVGAGI (reference sequence). J lost 4 bases, V lost 6 bases, and 3 bases had no gene match. CDR3 nucleotide sequence: TGTGCCAGCAGGGGGCGGGGGTACGAGCAGTACGTC. This sequence encodes CASRGRGYEQYV.

The chain uses TRBV3-1 (or the pseudogene TRBV3-2) and TRBJ2-1, with TRBD1 matching over 8 bases. Germline loops: CDR1 LGHDT, CDR2 YNNKEL (reference sequence). V trimming: 1 base; J trimming: 5 bases; junction bases outside the gene matches: 10. CDR3 length: 17 amino acids. CDR3 in amino acids: CASSQGQQGARDNEQFF. For the CDR3, the DNA is TGTGCCAGCAGCCAAGGGCAGCAGGGGGCTCGGGACAATGAGCAGTTCTTC.

V is TRBV27 and J is TRBJ1-2; D is uncertain. V was trimmed by 7 bases and J by 4 bases, leaving 19 bases between them. The V gene's germline CDR1 is MNHEY and CDR2 SMNVEV (reference sequence). The CDR3 runs 15 residues. The CDR3 protein is CASKREQRLLYGYTF. CDR3 DNA: TGTGCCAGCAAGAGGGAACAGAGACTTCTCTATGGCTACACCTTC.

This chain links TRBV11-3 with TRBJ1-1; the match to TRBD1 covers 7 bases. The CDR3 runs 15 residues. Looked up from germline, CDR1 is SGHNT and CDR2 is YENEEA. V was pared by 3 bases and J by 0 bases, with 4 bases of the junction left unmatched. This CDR3 reads CASSFNRGMNTEAFF. CDR3 in DNA: TGTGCCAGCAGCTTCAACAGGGGTATGAACACTGAAGCTTTCTTT.

The J gene is TRBJ1-1, the V gene TRBV24-1; 8 nucleotides line up with TRBD1. The CDR3 is made up of 17 amino acids. Germline CDR1 is KGHDR and CDR2 is SFDVKD. V lost 1 base, J lost 0 bases, and 6 bases stayed unmatched. CDR3: CATSDLSRTGMNTEAFF. Here the CDR3 DNA reads TGTGCCACCAGTGATTTATCTCGGACAGGGATGAACACTGAAGCTTTCTTT.